The present entry profiles one T cell receptor beta chain with its context. What it recognizes is unknown. Trimming left V 6 bases short and J 2 bases short, with 16 bases between. Germline CDR1 and CDR2: SQVTM and ANQGSEA. CDR3 size: 14 residues. The data are from a study of CD8+ T cells in alopecia areata. Overall study context: Patients in the treated group were given tofacitinib by mouth, 5 to 10 mg twice a day.

Study results and limitations: Tofacitinib significantly lowered scalp clonality and expanded CD8+ clones among the top 100. Throughout tofacitinib, many expanded lesional clones continued to persist in scalp and blood. Affected lesional scalp, above all in alopecia totalis/universalis, was more clonal than normal scalp.

RNA was isolated and reverse transcribed to cDNA, the sequencing template. Libraries were prepared by immunoSEQ multiplex PCR; TCRdb keeps only in-frame clonotypes and omits some of them. The table records about 64,000 clones, around 42% of them present only once. Sample treatment: oral pan-JAK inhibitor, 5-10 mg twice daily. The source material was CD8+ T cells sorted from blood, sampled at roughly week 36, from a patient treated with tofacitinib. This chain uses TRBV29-1 with TRBJ1-2, with a possible D match to TRBD1 (6 bases). This clonotype was obtained from a human donor with alopecia areata. CDR3 sequence: CSVGPDSGNYGYTF. Here the CDR3 DNA reads TGCAGCGTCGGCCCGGACAGCGGCAACTATGGCTACACCTTC.